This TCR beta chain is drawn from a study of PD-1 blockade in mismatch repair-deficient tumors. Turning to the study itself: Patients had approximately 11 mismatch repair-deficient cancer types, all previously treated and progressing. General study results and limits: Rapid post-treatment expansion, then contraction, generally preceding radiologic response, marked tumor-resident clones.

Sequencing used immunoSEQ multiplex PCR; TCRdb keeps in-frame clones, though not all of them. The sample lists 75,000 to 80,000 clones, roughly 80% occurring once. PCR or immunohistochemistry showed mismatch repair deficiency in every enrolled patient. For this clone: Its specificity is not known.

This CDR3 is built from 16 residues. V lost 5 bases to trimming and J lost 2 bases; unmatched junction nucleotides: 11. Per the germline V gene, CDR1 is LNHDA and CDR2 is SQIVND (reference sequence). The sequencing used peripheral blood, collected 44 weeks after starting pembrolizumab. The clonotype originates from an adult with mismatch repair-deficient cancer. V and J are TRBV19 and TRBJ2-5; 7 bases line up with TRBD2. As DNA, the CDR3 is TGTGCCAGTAGTCTGTTAGGTGGGGGGGGGCAAGAGACCCAGTACTTC. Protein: CASSLLGGGGQETQYF.